These 13 T cell receptor beta chains share one sample of origin, sequenced in a study of early T cells in non-severe SARS-CoV-2 infection. TCRdb passed the 5' RACE reads through MiXCR, listing each CDR3 protein once. In the table there are 25,000 to 30,000 distinct CDR3 sequences, roughly 5.6% of which are singletons. Sequenced: whole blood. The receptors derive from an adult who was a healthcare worker with PCR-confirmed SARS-CoV-2 infection or an uninfected control (not recorded which).

This clonotype showed up many times. V gene TRBV29-1 combines with J gene TRBJ2-7; D uncertain. The CDR3 consists of 13 residues. With 1 base removed from V and 7 bases from J, the gap between germline ends came to 14 bases. Germline CDR1 SQVTM, CDR2 ANQGSEA. The CDR3 sequence: CSVEAGRLGEQYF. DNA of the CDR3: TGCAGCGTTGAAGCGGGCCGCCTTGGGGAGCAGTACTTC.

This clonotype was detected many times. The rearrangement joins TRBV12-3 or TRBV12-4 to TRBJ1-5; 9 bases line up with TRBD1. The CDR3 consists of 16 residues. Unmatched junction bases numbered 9, after V lost 4 bases and J lost 5 bases. This chain's CDR3 is CASSYGGTGKYQPQHF. The CDR3 coding sequence is TGTGCCAGCAGTTACGGGGGGACAGGGAAATATCAGCCCCAGCATTTT.

The V and J genes are TRBV6-2 or TRBV6-3 and TRBJ2-4; perhaps D is TRBD1 or TRBD2 (6 bases each). Trimming removed 4 bases at V and 3 bases at J, with 19 bases between. This CDR3 is built from 17 residues. Germline V gene lookup returns CDR1 MNHEY and CDR2 SVGEGT. The CDR3 region has the DNA TGTGCCAGCAGTTTCGTTCAAGAACAGGGAGGCAAAAACATTCAGTACTTC. It specifies CASSFVQEQGGKNIQYF.

V gene TRBV5-1 combines with J gene TRBJ1-6; TRBD1 might be the D (6 bases). The CDR3 totals 15 residues. Germline V gives CDR1 SGHRS, CDR2 YFSETQ. Between the trimmed V and J ends, which lost 0 bases and 7 bases, there was a span of 11 bases. This CDR3 reads CASSLGTDRNSPLHF. CDR3 nucleotides: TGCGCCAGCAGCTTGGGGACAGATCGGAATTCACCCCTCCACTTT.

In this sample, this clonotype turned up many times. This chain links TRBV7-2 with TRBJ2-7; TRBD2 is a possible D gene (5 bases). Germline loops: CDR1 SGHTA, CDR2 FQGNSA. The V end lost 1 base, the J end lost 7 bases, and 17 bases lay between the germline ends. CDR3 length: 15 residues. CDR3 bases: TGTGCCAGCAGCTTAGGGTCTAGCCCCTCTGGGGAGCAGTACTTC. Translated, it gives CASSLGSSPSGEQYF.

This clonotype has a count of ten or more. This rearrangement joins TRBV28 to TRBJ2-5; D possibly corresponds to TRBD1 (6 bases). This CDR3 region has 12 residues. Germline V gene data show CDR1 as MDHEN and CDR2 as SYDVKM. Trimming took off 7 bases at V and 5 bases at J, with 11 bases between the two ends. For the CDR3, the DNA is TGTGCCAGCACTCGGCAGGGGGAGACCCAGTACTTC. Translating it yields CASTRQGETQYF. Drawing the rest from reference TRBV28 and TRBJ2-5, the complete variable domain is DVKVTQSSRYLVKRTGEKVFLECVQDMDHENMFWYRQDPGLGLRLIYFSYDVKMKEKGDIPEGYSVSREKKERFSLILESASTNQTSMYLCASTRQGETQYFGPGTRLLVL.

This clonotype was seen repeatedly, ten times or more. The V and J genes are TRBV10-3 and TRBJ2-4; a possible D gene is TRBD1 (6 bases). Per the germline V gene, CDR1 is ENHRY and CDR2 is SYGVKD. The CDR3 is 16 residues long. Trimming cost V 3 bases and J 1 base, with 13 bases left between them. Here the CDR3 DNA reads TGTGCCATCAGTGAAGGGGGTTTGGTGGCCAAAAACATTCAGTACTTC. Its protein product is CAISEGGLVAKNIQYF.

This clonotype occurred many times. The chain recombines TRBV2 with TRBJ2-7; no clear D. This CDR3 comprises 14 residues. Germline-derived CDR1 and CDR2 are SNHLY and FYNNEI. Trimming removed 4 bases at V and 0 bases at J, with 10 bases between. Here the CDR3 reads CASSVRVTSYEQYF. The CDR3 bases are TGTGCCAGCAGTGTGCGAGTGACCTCCTACGAGCAGTACTTC.

To note about this clonotype: Since a much larger clone is just one base distant, this may be a read error. The genes are TRBV6-2 or TRBV6-3 and TRBJ1-1, with D maybe TRBD1 (5 bases). The CDR3 spans 14 residues. Germline CDR1 MNHEY, CDR2 SVGEGT. CDR3 sequence reads: CGSSQSTGNTEAFF. As DNA, the CDR3 is TGTGGCAGCAGTCAGTCAACAGGGAACACTGAAGCTTTCTTT.

This chain uses TRBV6-6 with TRBJ2-1, with 12 bases lining up with TRBD2. CDR1 and CDR2 (germline): MNHNY, SVGAGI (reference sequence). There are 14 residues in the CDR3. After removal of 6 bases from V and 15 bases from J, the junction contained 12 bases not matched to a gene. In DNA, the CDR3 is TGTGCCAGCAGCCGCCGGACTAGCGGGATTGATAGGTTCTTC. Residues: CASSRRTSGIDRFF.

This clonotype was counted at least ten times. The rearrangement links TRBV4-1 to TRBJ1-2, with TRBD1 as a possible D gene (5 bases). Germline CDR1 is MGHRA and CDR2 is YSYEKL. V was shortened by 1 base and J by 7 bases, with 16 bases between the two germline ends. This CDR3 comprises 15 residues. CDR3 region: CASSQASGPWGGYTF. The CDR3 coding sequence is TGCGCCAGCAGCCAAGCCTCGGGGCCCTGGGGTGGCTACACCTTC.

This clonotype was found many times. This chain uses TRBV4-2 with TRBJ2-7; D unclear. This CDR3 has 15 amino acids. V dropped 1 base and J dropped 6 bases, with 16 bases sitting between them. CDR1 and CDR2 (germline): LGHNA, YNFKEQ. CDR3 sequence: CASSQGSSDSGEQYF. The CDR3 coding sequence is TGTGCCAGCAGCCAAGGGTCCTCGGATTCAGGCGAGCAGTACTTC.

This clonotype was seen at least ten times. CDR3 sequence reads: CASSLGLAGGNEQFF. Here the CDR3 DNA reads TGTGCCAGCAGCTTAGGACTAGCGGGAGGGAATGAGCAGTTCTTC. The V and J genes are TRBV7-6 and TRBJ2-1; 14 positions match TRBD2. V lost 1 base, J lost 7 bases, and 0 bases stayed unmatched. The CDR3 is 15 amino acids. The germline V gene has CDR1 SGHVS and CDR2 FNYEAQ.